This T cell receptor (beta chain) was documented in a study of blood T cells in healthy people across ages. Study results and limitations: Fewer expanded clones and more diversity marked long-lived versus aged donors.

The authors ran a second PCR of roughly 7 to 11 cycles using a sample-barcoded 5' primer and a J-beta primer mix. Each CDR3 protein is one row after TCRdb ran MiXCR on the 5' RACE reads. The table lists roughly 1.5 million distinct CDR3 sequences, 42% of them singletons. Total RNA, at least 6 micrograms per sample, came from PBMCs. Trimming cost V 4 bases and J 4 bases; bases outside gene matches: 9. The CDR3 has 16 amino acids. This clonotype showed up just a few times. Its specificity is not known. This TCR derives from a woman between 18 and 29 years old in good health. V and J are TRBV12-3 or TRBV12-4 and TRBJ2-1, with TRBD1 identical over 8 bases. Sample: blood. In DNA form, the CDR3 reads TGTGCCAGCAGTTCCCCGACAGGGGCCCATTACAATGAGCAGTTCTTC. Residues: CASSSPTGAHYNEQFF.